This passage covers 13 T cell receptor beta chains from one sample sequenced in a study of blood T cell repertoires in COVID-19. The protocol was immunoSEQ multiplex PCR, while the TCRdb copy is restricted to in-frame clones and leaves out a portion. The data show 200,000 to 250,000 clones, roughly four fifths seen once. Specimen: peripheral blood. The receptors derive from a woman at least 80 years old with COVID-19, enrolled during active disease.

The rearrangement uses TRBV7-2 and TRBJ2-7; D is unresolved. Germline CDR1 and CDR2: SGHTA and FQGNSA. This CDR3 is built from 14 residues. V shed 2 bases and J shed 3 bases, with 11 bases lying between them. CDR3 region: CASSLNLASYEQYF. DNA for the CDR3: TGTGCCAGCAGCTTAAACCTCGCCAGCTACGAGCAGTACTTC. Supplemented by reference TRBV7-2 and TRBJ2-7, the full variable domain reads GAGVSQSPSNKVTEKGKDVELRCDPISGHTALYWYRQSLGQGLEFLIYFQGNSAPDKSGLPSDRFSAERTGGSVSTLTIQRTQQEDSAVYLCASSLNLASYEQYFGPGTRLTVT.

The V and J genes are TRBV4-1 and TRBJ1-6, with D hard to call. The V end was cut by 1 base, the J end by 7 bases, with 11 bases between. Germline V gives CDR1 MGHRA, CDR2 YSYEKL. This CDR3 contains 15 residues. The CDR3 spells CASSQGWQLNSPLHF. The CDR3 bases are TGCGCCAGCAGCCAAGGATGGCAGTTAAATTCACCCCTCCACTTT.

The rearrangement links TRBV6-6 to TRBJ1-6; TRBD1 agrees at 7 bases. The J segment lost 1 base and the V segment lost 5 bases, leaving 5 bases of the junction unmatched. CDR1 and CDR2 from the germline V gene are MNHNY and SVGAGI (reference sequence). The CDR3 is made up of 16 amino acids. DNA of the CDR3: TGTGCCAGCAGTAGTCCAGGGGGGTCCTATAATTCACCCCTCCACTTT. This encodes CASSSPGGSYNSPLHF.

This chain links TRBV7-8 with TRBJ2-7; TRBD1 agrees at 8 bases. With V trimmed by 5 bases and J by 4 bases, 7 bases remained unmatched. The CDR3 spans 14 residues. Germline loops: CDR1 SGHVS, CDR2 FQNEAQ. Written as DNA, the CDR3 is TGTGCCAGCAGCGGGAGACAGGGGCTATACGAGCAGTACTTC. This translates into CASSGRQGLYEQYF.

The chain links TRBV5-8 to TRBJ1-2, with D possibly matching TRBD1 (6 bases). Germline V gene sequence: CDR1 SGHTS, CDR2 YDEGEE. The CDR3 has 13 amino acids. V dropped 4 bases and J dropped 8 bases, with 15 bases sitting between them. CDR3 sequence reads: CASSDRTVWGYTF. The CDR3 coding sequence is TGTGCCAGCAGCGACAGGACGGTGTGGGGCTACACCTTC.

The gene calls are TRBV6-5 and TRBJ2-1, with TRBD1 identical over 8 bases. The CDR3 runs to 15 residues. Germline V gene lookup returns CDR1 MNHEY and CDR2 SVGAGI. The V gene end was trimmed by 4 bases and the J gene end by 0 bases; junction bases not matched to a gene: 2. The CDR3 DNA sequence: TGTGCCAGCAGTTTGACAGGGGCCTCCTACAATGAGCAGTTCTTC. Residues: CASSLTGASYNEQFF.

This clone is a singleton in its sample. This sequence joins TRBV11-3 and TRBJ2-7; 9 nucleotides match TRBD1. Trimming removed 5 bases from V and 2 bases from J; junction bases left unmatched: 7. The CDR3 is 15 residues long. CDR1 is SGHNT and CDR2 is YENEEA in the germline V gene. The CDR3 here is CASSLSGQGTYEQYF. Here the CDR3 DNA reads TGTGCCAGCAGCCTGTCGGGACAGGGTACCTACGAGCAGTACTTC.

This clone has a single count. The chain uses TRBV3-1 (or the pseudogene TRBV3-2) and TRBJ1-2; TRBD1 matches at 7 bases. The V gene end was trimmed by 5 bases and the J gene end by 7 bases; junction bases not matched to a gene: 10. The CDR3 runs to 14 residues. Germline CDR1 LGHDT, CDR2 YNNKEL (reference sequence). DNA for the CDR3: TGTGCCAGCAGCAAACGGCACAGGGGAGGTGGCTACACCTTC. It translates to CASSKRHRGGGYTF.

V gene TRBV5-6 combines with J gene TRBJ2-7, with TRBD2 matching 8 bases. V dropped 5 bases and J dropped 0; count of bases not matched to a gene: 16. The CDR3 contains 18 residues. Germline V gives CDR1 SGHDT, CDR2 YYEEEE. The CDR3 spells CASSNVIWKREPSYEQYF. DNA for the CDR3: TGTGCCAGCAGTAATGTGATCTGGAAGCGGGAGCCCTCCTACGAGCAGTACTTC. Full variable domain (outside the CDR3, taken from reference TRBV5-6 and TRBJ2-7): DAGVTQSPTHLIKTRGQQVTLRCSPKSGHDTVSWYQQALGQGPQFIFQYYEEEERQRGNFPDRFSGHQFPNYSSELNVNALLLGDSALYLCASSNVIWKREPSYEQYFGPGTRLTVT.

The chain joins TRBV27 to TRBJ2-2, with D maybe TRBD2 (5 bases). Germline assignment: CDR1 MNHEY and CDR2 SMNVEV (reference sequence). The length of the CDR3 is 15 residues. V lost 2 bases to trimming and J lost 5 bases, with 12 bases between them. The CDR3 DNA reads as TGTGCCAGCAGTTTAACTAGATCTGGAACCGGGGAGCTGTTTTTT. Amino acid sequence: CASSLTRSGTGELFF.

The gene calls are TRBV7-9 and TRBJ1-2, with 12 bases fitting TRBD1. V trimming: 5 bases; J trimming: 7 bases; junction bases outside the gene matches: 14. The CDR3 consists of 17 residues. Germline CDR1 reads SEHNR; CDR2 reads FQNEAQ (reference sequence). Here the CDR3 reads CASSPPGQGAKVAGYTF. The CDR3 coding sequence is TGTGCCAGCAGCCCCCCGGGACAGGGGGCGAAAGTTGCTGGCTACACCTTC.

This clone showed up just a few times. The gene calls are TRBV4-1 and TRBJ1-4; D call uncertain. V dropped 4 bases and J dropped 8 bases, with 14 bases sitting between them. Looked up from germline, CDR1 is MGHRA and CDR2 is YSYEKL. The CDR3 covers 14 residues. Here the CDR3 DNA reads TGCGCCAGCAGCCCTAGAGCTACCCCGGAAAAACTGTTTTTT. Translating it yields CASSPRATPEKLFF.

The chain recombines TRBV7-2 with TRBJ1-2; D not certain. Germline lookup yields CDR1 SGHTA and CDR2 FQGNSA. This CDR3 is built from 13 residues. With 3 bases removed from V and 4 bases from J, the gap between germline ends came to 9 bases. Here the CDR3 reads CASSFTGTYGYTF. In DNA form, the CDR3 reads TGTGCCAGCAGCTTTACGGGAACCTATGGCTACACCTTC.